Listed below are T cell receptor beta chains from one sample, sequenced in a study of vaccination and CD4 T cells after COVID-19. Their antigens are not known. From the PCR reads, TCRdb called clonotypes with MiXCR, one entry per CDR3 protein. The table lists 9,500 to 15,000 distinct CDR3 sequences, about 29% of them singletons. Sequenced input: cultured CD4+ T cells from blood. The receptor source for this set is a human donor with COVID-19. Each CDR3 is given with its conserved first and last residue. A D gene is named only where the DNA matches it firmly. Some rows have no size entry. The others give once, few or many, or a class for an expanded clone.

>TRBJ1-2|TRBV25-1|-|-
TGTGCCAGCAGTGAATCCCTGGGCTACACCTTC
CASSESLGYTF
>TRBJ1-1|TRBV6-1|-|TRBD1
TGTGCCAGCAGTGTCGGGACAGGGAATCACGTAGCTTTCTTT
CASSVGTGNHVAFF
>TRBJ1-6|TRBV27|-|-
TGTGCCAGCAGTCAGGGACCTCTGAGGTCACCCCTCCACTTT
CASSQGPLRSPLHF
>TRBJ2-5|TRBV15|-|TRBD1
TGTGCCACCAGCAGAGTCAGGGGGAAGGCCGCCGGAGAGACCCAGTACTTC
CATSRVRGKAAGETQYF
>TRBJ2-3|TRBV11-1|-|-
TGTGCCAGCAGCTTAGGGAGGGGGGGCCTTGCAGATACGCAGTATTTT
CASSLGRGGLADTQYF
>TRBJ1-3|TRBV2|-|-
TGTGCCAGCATAAAAAGCTTGAGCTCTGGAAACACCATATATTTT
CASIKSLSSGNTIYF
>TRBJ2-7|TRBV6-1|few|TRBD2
TGTGCCAGCCGGGTAGCGGGGTCCCACGAGCAGTACTTC
CASRVAGSHEQYF
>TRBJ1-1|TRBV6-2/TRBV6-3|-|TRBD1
TGTGCCAGCAGTGCACAGGGGCTGAACACTGAAGCTTTCTTT
CASSAQGLNTEAFF
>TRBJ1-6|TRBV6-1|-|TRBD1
TGTGCCAGCAGCCGGGGGGGGACAGGGGGCATTATCGGATCACCCCTCCACTTT
CASSRGGTGGIIGSPLHF
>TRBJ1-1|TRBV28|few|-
TGTGCCAGCAGTTTAGCGGGGGCGCTGCACACTGAAGCTTTCTTT
CASSLAGALHTEAFF